This is a list of T cell receptor beta chains from one sample in a study of blood T cell repertoires in COVID-19. Clones were read by immunoSEQ multiplex PCR, and TCRdb kept only the in-frame ones, dropping some. Seen here are over 200,000 clones, roughly 90% observed once, and the top ten hold around 2.8%. Sequencing input: peripheral blood. Source of these receptors: a woman aged 55-70 years with acute or convalescent COVID-19. Both conserved end residues are part of each CDR3. Each record gives: J gene, clone size, V gene, D gene, CDR3 length, CDR3 protein, CDR3 DNA. A D gene is named only where the DNA matches it firmly. Expanded clones get a size class; other rows say once, few or many, or leave the size out.

>TRBJ1-1|NA|TRBV2|NA|13
CASDTGLDTEAFF
TGTGCCAGCGACACAGGGTTGGACACTGAAGCTTTCTTT
>TRBJ2-1|NA|TRBV4-1|TRBD2|16
CASSQDGLADYNEQFF
TGCGCCAGCAGCCAAGATGGGCTAGCGGACTACAATGAGCAGTTCTTC
>TRBJ2-5|NA|TRBV18|TRBD1|15
CASSPGQGGTETQYF
TGTGCCAGCTCCCCAGGACAGGGGGGCACGGAGACCCAGTACTTC
>TRBJ2-1|NA|TRBV25-1|TRBD2|16
CASSRPRTSGYNEQFF
TGTGCCAGCAGTAGACCGCGGACTAGCGGGTACAATGAGCAGTTCTTC
>TRBJ2-2|NA|TRBV29-1|NA|15
CSVFDRRSNTGELFF
TGCAGCGTTTTCGACAGGAGATCGAACACCGGGGAGCTGTTTTTT
>TRBJ1-6|NA|TRBV5-6|TRBD1|16
CASSRTGGSYNSPLHF
TGTGCCAGCAGTCGGACAGGCGGCTCCTATAATTCACCCCTCCACTTT
>TRBJ1-1|NA|TRBV18|NA|14
CASSLPGENTEAFF
TGTGCCAGCTCACTCCCAGGGGAGAACACTGAAGCTTTCTTT
>TRBJ1-1|NA|TRBV5-6|TRBD1|15
CASSFGTGDATEAFF
TGTGCCAGCAGCTTTGGGACAGGGGATGCCACTGAAGCTTTCTTT
>TRBJ1-1|NA|TRBV13|TRBD1|15
CASSAWTGANTEAFF
TGTGCCAGCAGCGCTTGGACAGGGGCGAACACTGAAGCTTTCTTT
>TRBJ2-2|NA|TRBV6-2/TRBV6-3|TRBD2|18
CASSPTERLAGGTGELFF
TGTGCCAGCAGCCCGACCGAAAGACTAGCGGGAGGAACCGGGGAGCTGTTTTTT
>TRBJ1-5|NA|TRBV7-8|TRBD1|17
CASSSTPGQGAGQPQHF
TGTGCCAGCAGCTCGACTCCGGGACAGGGGGCTGGACAGCCCCAGCATTTT
>TRBJ2-7|NA|TRBV9|TRBD1|17
CASSVAPTGLSSYEQYF
TGTGCCAGCAGCGTAGCTCCGACAGGGCTTAGCTCCTACGAGCAGTACTTC
>TRBJ1-3|NA|TRBV5-1|NA|14
CASTLGGSGNTIYF
TGCGCCAGCACACTTGGTGGCTCTGGAAACACCATATATTTT
>TRBJ2-1|NA|TRBV6-1|TRBD2|18
CASSESGTSGRRDNEQFF
TGTGCCAGCAGTGAGTCCGGGACTAGCGGGAGAAGGGACAATGAGCAGTTCTTC
>TRBJ1-4|NA|TRBV30|NA|14
CAWSSRSLKEKLFF
TGTGCCTGGAGTTCGCGGTCCCTAAAGGAAAAACTGTTTTTT
>TRBJ1-3|NA|TRBV6-5|NA|14
CASSLTPSGNTIYF
TGTGCCAGCAGTTTGACACCCTCTGGAAACACCATATATTTT
>TRBJ1-4|NA|TRBV7-6|TRBD1|16
CASSLNPRGTGGKLFF
TGTGCCAGCAGCTTAAACCCTCGGGGGACAGGGGGAAAACTGTTTTTT
>TRBJ1-4|NA|TRBV24-1|NA|14
CATSDLIEGEKLFF
TGTGCCACCAGTGATTTGATAGAGGGTGAAAAACTGTTTTTT
>TRBJ1-4|NA|TRBV5-1|TRBD1|15
CASGRAGTGNEKLFF
TGCGCCAGCGGCCGAGCCGGGACAGGGAATGAAAAACTGTTTTTT
>TRBJ1-1|NA|TRBV30|NA|14
CAWSALIDRSQAFF
TGTGCCTGGAGCGCGCTAATAGACAGGTCCCAAGCTTTCTTT
>TRBJ1-5|once|TRBV19|NA|16
CASSAGSIHSNQPQHF
TGTGCCAGTAGTGCCGGGTCAATCCATAGCAATCAGCCCCAGCATTTT
>TRBJ2-7|NA|TRBV5-6|NA|13
CASSLSDRYEQYF
TGTGCCAGCAGCTTGAGCGACCGTTACGAGCAGTACTTC
>TRBJ1-4|NA|TRBV7-9|NA|13
CASSLGTGEKLFF
TGTGCCAGCAGCTTAGGTACAGGGGAAAAACTGTTTTTT
>TRBJ2-3|NA|TRBV5-8|TRBD2|14
CATPRVAGTDTQYF
TGTGCCACCCCCAGAGTAGCGGGGACAGATACGCAGTATTTT
>TRBJ2-7|NA|TRBV19|TRBD1|14
CASSIGTGMYEQYF
TGTGCCAGTAGTATCGGGACAGGGATGTACGAGCAGTACTTC
>TRBJ2-3|once|TRBV14|NA|15
CASSHRQAYTDTQYF
TGTGCCAGCAGCCACAGGCAGGCCTACACAGATACGCAGTATTTT
>TRBJ2-7|NA|TRBV4-1|TRBD2|17
CASSQERGAGAYYEQYF
TGCGCCAGCAGCCAAGAGCGGGGAGCGGGAGCTTACTACGAGCAGTACTTC
>TRBJ1-2|NA|TRBV2|TRBD1|15
CASSSTWTGADGYTF
TGTGCCAGCAGTTCCACTTGGACAGGGGCCGATGGCTACACCTTC
>TRBJ1-1|NA|TRBV7-6|NA|13
CASSRQMNTEAFF
TGTGCCAGCAGCCGCCAGATGAACACTGAAGCTTTCTTT
>TRBJ1-1|NA|TRBV18|NA|15
CASSPLVEATIEAFF
TGTGCCAGCTCACCACTTGTAGAGGCGACGATTGAAGCTTTCTTT
>TRBJ1-1|few|TRBV6-5|TRBD1|14
CASIRQGLNTEAFF
TGTGCCAGCATTCGACAGGGCCTGAACACTGAAGCTTTCTTT
>TRBJ1-2|NA|TRBV28|NA|14
CASSSPPRSGGYTF
TGTGCCAGCAGTTCCCCGCCCCGATCCGGGGGCTACACCTTC
>TRBJ1-6|NA|TRBV7-9|TRBD1|13
CASSRDSNSPLHF
TGTGCCAGCAGCCGGGACAGCAATTCACCCCTCCACTTT